A selection of T cell receptor beta chains follows, all from one sample in a study of cytomegalovirus exposure and HLA in healthy donors. TCRdb's copy holds only in-frame clones and misses some; the assay was immunoSEQ multiplex PCR. The table shows about 280,000 clones, with about 90% occurring only once. The sample taken for sequencing was PBMCs. These receptors were taken from a woman between 18 and 30 years old in good health and CMV-seronegative. Both conserved end residues are part of each CDR3. The D gene is left open where the match is weak. Expanded clones are given a class, and other clones once, few, many or no size at all.

CDR3 protein	CDR3 DNA	clone size	D gene	V gene	J gene
CASSKKGFWGEQYF	TGTGCCAGCAGCAAGAAGGGGTTTTGGGGCGAGCAGTACTTC	once	NA	TRBV21-1	TRBJ2-7
CASSYRNEGTEAFF	TGTGCCAGCAGTTATAGGAATGAGGGCACTGAAGCTTTCTTT	NA	NA	TRBV6-6	TRBJ1-1
CASSLDGTSGGYEQFF	TGTGCCAGCAGCTTAGATGGGACTAGCGGGGGGTACGAGCAGTTCTTC	few	TRBD2	TRBV13	TRBJ2-1
CASSLGAEKAFF	TGTGCCAGCAGCTTAGGGGCCGAGAAAGCTTTCTTT	NA	NA	TRBV11-3	TRBJ1-1
CASSIATGSPLYNEQFF	TGTGCCAGTAGTATCGCAACAGGGTCCCCCCTCTACAATGAGCAGTTCTTC	NA	NA	TRBV19	TRBJ2-1
CASSFPGQGNTEAFF	TGTGCCAGCAGCTTCCCGGGACAGGGGAACACTGAAGCTTTCTTT	NA	TRBD1	TRBV5-4	TRBJ1-1
CASSRQGAKNIQYF	TGTGCCAGCAGCCGACAGGGGGCCAAAAACATTCAGTACTTC	NA	TRBD1	TRBV28	TRBJ2-4
CASSAGGTSGIQETQYF	TGTGCCAGCAGCGCCGGGGGGACTAGCGGGATTCAAGAGACCCAGTACTTC	NA	TRBD2	TRBV7-2	TRBJ2-5
CASSVGTGIVGETQYF	TGTGCCAGCAGCGTGGGGACAGGGATCGTCGGGGAGACCCAGTACTTC	NA	TRBD1	TRBV5-6	TRBJ2-5
CASSFAGDEQYF	TGTGCCAGCAGCTTTGCGGGTGACGAGCAGTACTTC	NA	NA	TRBV7-6	TRBJ2-7
CASSDGIWPNVLTF	TGTGCCAGCAGTGATGGTATTTGGCCCAACGTCCTGACTTTC	NA	NA	TRBV2	TRBJ2-6
CASSEAFGWGQGYNQPQHF	TGTGCCAGCAGTGAAGCGTTCGGTTGGGGACAGGGATACAATCAGCCCCAGCATTTT	NA	TRBD1	TRBV6-1	TRBJ1-5
CASSLEVSGGEKLFF	TGTGCCAGCAGCTTAGAAGTCAGTGGAGGGGAAAAACTGTTTTTT	NA	NA	TRBV7-9	TRBJ1-4
CASSGPPGQETYEQYF	TGTGCCAGCAGTGGGCCTCCGGGACAGGAGACCTACGAGCAGTACTTC	NA	TRBD1	TRBV2	TRBJ2-7
CASSLSSGVNSPLHF	TGTGCCAGCAGCTTATCATCAGGGGTCAATTCACCCCTCCACTTT	NA	NA	TRBV13	TRBJ1-6
CASSMRRGQETQYF	TGTGCCAGTAGTATGAGGCGGGGCCAAGAGACCCAGTACTTC	NA	NA	TRBV19	TRBJ2-5
CASSSGENNEQFF	TGTGCCAGCAGTAGCGGGGAGAACAATGAGCAGTTCTTC	NA	TRBD2	TRBV6-4	TRBJ2-1
CASSYSNLGLNYEQYF	TGTGCCAGCAGTTACTCGAATCTGGGCCTGAACTACGAGCAGTACTTC	NA	NA	TRBV6-6	TRBJ2-7
CASSKEIRGLINWDYGYTF	TGTGCCAGCAGCAAAGAGATCAGGGGGTTGATAAATTGGGACTATGGCTACACCTTC	NA	NA	TRBV21-1	TRBJ1-2
CASSLDTGGELFF	TGTGCCAGCAGCTTAGATACTGGCGGGGAGCTGTTTTTT	once	NA	TRBV13	TRBJ2-2
CASSHADSMNTEAFF	TGCGCCAGCAGCCACGCGGACAGCATGAACACTGAAGCTTTCTTT	few	NA	TRBV4-1	TRBJ1-1
CASSLLGRGDRGGYTF	TGTGCCAGCAGCTTATTGGGCAGGGGTGATAGAGGTGGCTACACCTTC	NA	NA	TRBV7-9	TRBJ1-2
CATSRDFSGGYYNEQFF	TGTGCCACCAGCAGAGATTTTAGCGGGGGATACTACAATGAGCAGTTCTTC	NA	TRBD2	TRBV15	TRBJ2-1
CASTRQNTEAFF	TGTGCCAGCACTCGACAGAACACTGAAGCTTTCTTT	NA	NA	TRBV18	TRBJ1-1
CSVLHRGRGSYGYTF	TGCAGCGTTTTACACAGGGGGCGCGGTAGCTATGGCTACACCTTC	NA	TRBD1	TRBV29-1	TRBJ1-2
CAWSGGLQHQPQHF	TGTGCCTGGAGTGGAGGGTTACAGCATCAGCCCCAGCATTTT	NA	NA	TRBV30	TRBJ1-5
CASSARGPLEAFF	TGTGCCAGTAGTGCCAGGGGGCCCCTTGAAGCTTTCTTT	NA	TRBD1	TRBV19	TRBJ1-1
CASSLDRGVEQYF	TGTGCCAGCAGCTTAGACAGGGGAGTGGAGCAGTACTTC	NA	TRBD1	TRBV7-8	TRBJ2-7
CASSQETGGSTDTQYF	TGTGCCAGCAGCCAAGAGACAGGGGGTAGCACAGATACGCAGTATTTT	NA	TRBD1	TRBV4-2	TRBJ2-3
CASSPTRTAFSGNTIYF	TGTGCCAGCAGCCCCACCCGGACAGCTTTCTCTGGAAACACCATATATTTT	NA	NA	TRBV5-4	TRBJ1-3
CASSYSQGTYEQYF	TGTGCCAGCAGTTACTCCCAGGGAACCTACGAGCAGTACTTC	NA	NA	TRBV6-6	TRBJ2-7
CASSESKGLRPTIYF	TGCGCCAGCAGTGAGTCGAAAGGCCTGAGGCCCACCATATATTTT	once	NA	TRBV10-1	TRBJ1-3
CASSLALPGQGVNEQFF	TGTGCCAGCAGCTTAGCCCTTCCGGGACAGGGGGTCAATGAGCAGTTCTTC	NA	TRBD1	TRBV11-2	TRBJ2-1
CSVARGEKLFF	TGCAGCGTTGCCCGGGGTGAAAAACTGTTTTTT	NA	NA	TRBV29-1	TRBJ1-4
CASSWRLAGSYNEQFF	TGTGCCAGCAGCTGGAGACTAGCGGGGTCGTACAATGAGCAGTTCTTC	NA	TRBD2	TRBV5-4	TRBJ2-1
CATSHPNQPQHF	TGTGCCACCAGCCATCCCAATCAGCCCCAGCATTTT	NA	NA	TRBV15	TRBJ1-5
CASSPRGQGARGTDTQYF	TGTGCCAGCTCACCACGCGGACAGGGGGCCCGAGGCACAGATACGCAGTATTTT	NA	TRBD1	TRBV18	TRBJ2-3
CATSESGLDYEQYF	TGTGCCACCTCCGAGTCGGGACTAGATTATGAGCAGTACTTC	once	TRBD2	TRBV15	TRBJ2-7
CASSLFGDGELFF	TGCGCCAGCAGCTTATTTGGAGACGGGGAGCTGTTTTTT	NA	NA	TRBV5-1	TRBJ2-2
CASSLLTGGGYEQYF	TGTGCCAGCAGCTTACTGACAGGGGGCGGCTACGAGCAGTACTTC	NA	TRBD1	TRBV7-6	TRBJ2-7
CAILKDSNNEQFF	TGTGCCATTCTCAAAGACTCGAACAATGAGCAGTTCTTC	NA	NA	TRBV10-3	TRBJ2-1
CASSYVGISGNTIYF	TGTGCCAGCAGTTACGTCGGGATTTCTGGAAACACCATATATTTT	once	NA	TRBV6-5	TRBJ1-3
CATMGGGAKDTQYF	TGTGCTACCATGGGCGGGGGGGCAAAAGATACGCAGTATTTT	NA	TRBD2	TRBV12-5	TRBJ2-3
CASSATYEQYF	TGTGCCAGCAGTGCCACCTACGAGCAGTACTTC	NA	NA	TRBV6-1	TRBJ2-7
CASSIGQGNTEAFF	TGTGCCAGCAGCATAGGACAGGGGAACACTGAAGCTTTCTTT	NA	TRBD1	TRBV5-4	TRBJ1-1
CASSRSTSGGYNEQFF	TGCGCCAGCAGCCGATCGACTAGCGGGGGATACAATGAGCAGTTCTTC	once	TRBD2	TRBV4-1	TRBJ2-1
CASSYRVGTGELFF	TGTGCCAGTAGTTACAGGGTTGGCACCGGGGAGCTGTTTTTT	NA	NA	TRBV7-9	TRBJ2-2
CASSARRTVYNSPLHF	TGTGCCAGCAGTGCCCGACGGACAGTATATAATTCACCCCTCCACTTT	NA	NA	TRBV2	TRBJ1-6
CAWRDWNYGYTF	TGTGCCTGGAGGGACTGGAACTATGGCTACACCTTC	NA	NA	TRBV30	TRBJ1-2
CASSPGTGYTGELFF	TGTGCCAGCAGCCCCGGGACAGGTTACACCGGGGAGCTGTTTTTT	NA	TRBD1	TRBV6-6	TRBJ2-2
CASSSGTGGTKTYEQYF	TGTGCCAGCAGTTCCGGGACAGGAGGTACGAAAACCTACGAGCAGTACTTC	NA	TRBD1	TRBV2	TRBJ2-7
CASRGWSGSNEQFF	TGTGCCAGCAGGGGGTGGTCGGGAAGCAATGAGCAGTTCTTC	once	NA	TRBV25-1	TRBJ2-1
CASSGTGGAAAEAFF	TGTGCCAGCAGCGGGACAGGGGGCGCAGCCGCTGAAGCTTTCTTT	NA	TRBD1	TRBV7-9	TRBJ1-1
CASSQGQGPISPLHF	TGTGCCAGCAGTCAAGGACAGGGGCCCATCTCCCCCCTCCACTTT	NA	TRBD1	TRBV2	TRBJ1-6
CASTSGGGTDTQYF	TGTGCCAGCACCAGCGGGGGGGGCACAGATACGCAGTATTTT	NA	TRBD2	TRBV11-1	TRBJ2-3
CASSESDRTHSPLHF	TGCGCCAGCAGTGAGTCGGACAGGACTCATTCACCCCTCCACTTT	NA	TRBD1	TRBV10-1	TRBJ1-6
CASSPAGGEGYGYTF	TGTGCCAGTAGTCCGGCCGGGGGAGAGGGCTATGGCTACACCTTC	NA	NA	TRBV19	TRBJ1-2
CSAESGSEFF	TGCAGTGCAGAAAGCGGAAGCGAGTTCTTC	once	NA	TRBV20-1	TRBJ2-1
CASAPRSTDNYGYTF	TGTGCCAGCGCCCCCCGAAGCACCGATAACTATGGCTACACCTTC	NA	NA	TRBV5-4	TRBJ1-2
CATSVVWAEQFF	TGTGCCACCAGCGTCGTATGGGCCGAGCAGTTCTTC	NA	NA	TRBV15	TRBJ2-1